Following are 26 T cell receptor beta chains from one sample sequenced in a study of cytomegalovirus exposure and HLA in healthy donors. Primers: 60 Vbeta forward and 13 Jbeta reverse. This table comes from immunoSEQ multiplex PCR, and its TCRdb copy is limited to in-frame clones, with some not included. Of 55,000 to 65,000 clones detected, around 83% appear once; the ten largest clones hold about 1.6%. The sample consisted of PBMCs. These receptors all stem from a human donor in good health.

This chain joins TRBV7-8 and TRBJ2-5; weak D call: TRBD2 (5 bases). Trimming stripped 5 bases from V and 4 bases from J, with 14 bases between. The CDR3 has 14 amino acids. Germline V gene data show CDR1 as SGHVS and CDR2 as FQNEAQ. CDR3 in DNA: TGTGCCAGCAGCCAACAACGGGGTTCAGAGACCCAGTACTTC. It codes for CASSQQRGSETQYF.

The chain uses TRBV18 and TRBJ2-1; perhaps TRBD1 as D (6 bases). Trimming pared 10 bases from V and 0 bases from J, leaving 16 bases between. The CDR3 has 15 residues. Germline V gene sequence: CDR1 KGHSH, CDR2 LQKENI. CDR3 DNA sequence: TGTGCCAACTCCAGGGGAACCAGCTCCTACAATGAGCAGTTCTTC. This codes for CANSRGTSSYNEQFF. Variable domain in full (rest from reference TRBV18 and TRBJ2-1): NAGVMQNPRHLVRRRGQEARLRCSPMKGHSHVYWYRQLPEEGLKFMVYLQKENIIDESGMPKERFSAEFPKEGPSILRIQQVVRGDSAAYFCANSRGTSSYNEQFFGPGTRLTVL.

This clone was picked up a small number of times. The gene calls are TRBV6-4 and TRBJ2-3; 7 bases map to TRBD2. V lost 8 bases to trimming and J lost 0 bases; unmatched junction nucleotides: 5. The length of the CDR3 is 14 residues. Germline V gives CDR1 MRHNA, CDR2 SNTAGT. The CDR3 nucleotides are TGTGCCAGCGGCGGAGCGGGGAGCACAGATACGCAGTATTTT. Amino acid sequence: CASGGAGSTDTQYF.

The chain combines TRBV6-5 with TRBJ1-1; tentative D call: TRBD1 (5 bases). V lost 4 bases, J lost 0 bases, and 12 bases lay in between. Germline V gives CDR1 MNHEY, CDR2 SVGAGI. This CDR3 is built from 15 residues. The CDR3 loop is CASSWQEGLNTEAFF. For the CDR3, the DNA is TGTGCCAGCAGTTGGCAGGAGGGGCTGAACACTGAAGCTTTCTTT.

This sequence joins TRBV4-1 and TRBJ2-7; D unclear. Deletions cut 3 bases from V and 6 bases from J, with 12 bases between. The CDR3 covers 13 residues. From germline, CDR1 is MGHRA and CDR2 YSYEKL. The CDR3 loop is CASSQGAFSEQYF. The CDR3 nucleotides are TGCGCCAGCAGCCAGGGCGCCTTCTCCGAGCAGTACTTC.

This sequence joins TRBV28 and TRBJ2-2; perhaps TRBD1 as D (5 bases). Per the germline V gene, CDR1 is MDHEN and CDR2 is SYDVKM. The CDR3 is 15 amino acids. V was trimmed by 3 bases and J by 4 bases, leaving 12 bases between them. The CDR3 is CASSFERRGTGELFF. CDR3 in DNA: TGTGCCAGCAGTTTTGAGCGTAGGGGCACCGGGGAGCTGTTTTTT.

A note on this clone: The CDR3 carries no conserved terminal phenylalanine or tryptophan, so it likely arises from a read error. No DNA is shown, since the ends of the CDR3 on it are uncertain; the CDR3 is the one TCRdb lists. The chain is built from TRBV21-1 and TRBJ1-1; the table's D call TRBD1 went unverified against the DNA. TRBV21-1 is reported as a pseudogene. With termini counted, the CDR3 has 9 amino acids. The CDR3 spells CASSKEGIS.

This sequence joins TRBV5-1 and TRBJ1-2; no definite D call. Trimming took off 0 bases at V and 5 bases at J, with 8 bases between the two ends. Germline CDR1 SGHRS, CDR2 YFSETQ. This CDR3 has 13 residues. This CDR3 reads CASSLAVEYGYTF. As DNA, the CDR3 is TGCGCCAGCAGCTTGGCCGTAGAATATGGCTACACCTTC.

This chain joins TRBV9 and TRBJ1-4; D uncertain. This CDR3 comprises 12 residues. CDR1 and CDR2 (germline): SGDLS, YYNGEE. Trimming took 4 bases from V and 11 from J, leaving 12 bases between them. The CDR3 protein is CASSRGGEKLFF. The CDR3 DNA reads TGTGCCAGCAGCCGAGGCGGGGAGAAACTGTTTTTT. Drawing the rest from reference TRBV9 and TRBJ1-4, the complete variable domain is DSGVTQTPKHLITATGQRVTLRCSPRSGDLSVYWYQQSLDQGLQFLIQYYNGEERAKGNILERFSAQQFPDLHSELNLSSLELGDSALYFCASSRGGEKLFFGSGTQLSVL.

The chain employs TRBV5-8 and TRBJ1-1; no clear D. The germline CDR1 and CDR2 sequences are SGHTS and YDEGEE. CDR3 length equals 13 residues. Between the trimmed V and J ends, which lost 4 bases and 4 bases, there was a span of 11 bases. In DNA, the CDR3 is TGTGCCAGCAGCGTTCCCCCGAGCACTGAAGCTTTCTTT. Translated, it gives CASSVPPSTEAFF. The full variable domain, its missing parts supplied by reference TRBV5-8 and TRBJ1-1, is EAGVTQSPTHLIKTRGQQATLRCSPISGHTSVYWYQQALGLGLQFLLWYDEGEERNRGNFPPRFSGRQFPNYSSELNVNALELEDSALYLCASSVPPSTEAFFGQGTRLTVV.

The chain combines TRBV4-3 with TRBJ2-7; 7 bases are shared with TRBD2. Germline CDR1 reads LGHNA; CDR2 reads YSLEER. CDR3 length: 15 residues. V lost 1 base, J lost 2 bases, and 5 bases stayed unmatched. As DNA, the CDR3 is TGCGCCAGCAGCCAAGGGGAGGGCAGACCCTACGAGCAGTACTTC. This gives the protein CASSQGEGRPYEQYF.

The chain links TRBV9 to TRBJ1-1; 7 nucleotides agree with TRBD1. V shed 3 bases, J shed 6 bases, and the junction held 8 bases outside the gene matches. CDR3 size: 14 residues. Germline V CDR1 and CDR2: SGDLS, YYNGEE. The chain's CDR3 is CASSARQGKAEAFF. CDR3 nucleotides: TGTGCCAGCAGCGCAAGACAGGGCAAGGCTGAAGCTTTCTTT.

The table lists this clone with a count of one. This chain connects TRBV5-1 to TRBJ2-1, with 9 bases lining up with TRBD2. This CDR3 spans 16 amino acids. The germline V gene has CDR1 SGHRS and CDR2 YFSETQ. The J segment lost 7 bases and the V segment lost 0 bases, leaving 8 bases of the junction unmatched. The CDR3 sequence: CASSLDAGTSFNEQFF. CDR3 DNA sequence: TGCGCCAGCAGCTTGGACGCCGGGACTAGCTTTAATGAGCAGTTCTTC.

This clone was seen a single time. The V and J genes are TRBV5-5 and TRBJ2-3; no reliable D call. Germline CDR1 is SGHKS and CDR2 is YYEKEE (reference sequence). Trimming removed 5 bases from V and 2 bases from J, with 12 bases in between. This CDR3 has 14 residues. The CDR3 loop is CASRVLFNTDTQYF. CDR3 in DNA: TGTGCCAGCAGGGTACTATTCAACACAGATACGCAGTATTTT.

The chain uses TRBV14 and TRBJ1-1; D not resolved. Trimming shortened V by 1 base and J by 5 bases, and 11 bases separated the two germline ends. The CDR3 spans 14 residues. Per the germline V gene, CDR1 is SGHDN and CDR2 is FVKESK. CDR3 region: CASSQVNGRTEAFF. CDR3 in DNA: TGTGCCAGCAGCCAAGTTAATGGTCGGACTGAAGCTTTCTTT.

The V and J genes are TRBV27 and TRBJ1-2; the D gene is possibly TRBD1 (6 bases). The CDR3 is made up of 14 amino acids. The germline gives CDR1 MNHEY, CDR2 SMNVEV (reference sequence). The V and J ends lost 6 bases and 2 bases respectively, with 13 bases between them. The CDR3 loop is CASRADRTNYGYTF. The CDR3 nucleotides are TGTGCCAGCAGAGCCGACAGGACCAACTATGGCTACACCTTC.

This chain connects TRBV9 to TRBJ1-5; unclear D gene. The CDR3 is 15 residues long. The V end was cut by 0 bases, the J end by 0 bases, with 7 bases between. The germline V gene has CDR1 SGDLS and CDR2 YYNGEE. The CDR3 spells CASSVGAYSNQPQHF. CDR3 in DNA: TGTGCCAGCAGCGTAGGAGCTTATAGCAATCAGCCCCAGCATTTT.

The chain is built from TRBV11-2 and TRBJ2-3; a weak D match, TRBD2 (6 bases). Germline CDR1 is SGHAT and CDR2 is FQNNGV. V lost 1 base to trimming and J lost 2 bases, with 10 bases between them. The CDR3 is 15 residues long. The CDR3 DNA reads TGTGCCAGCAGCTTAGTGCGGGGATCCACAGATACGCAGTATTTT. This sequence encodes CASSLVRGSTDTQYF.

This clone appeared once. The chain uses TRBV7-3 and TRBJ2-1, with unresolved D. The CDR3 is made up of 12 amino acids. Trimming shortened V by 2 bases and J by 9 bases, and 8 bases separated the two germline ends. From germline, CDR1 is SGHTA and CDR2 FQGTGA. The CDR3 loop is CASSLLASEQFF. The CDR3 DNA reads TGTGCCAGCAGCTTATTAGCAAGTGAGCAGTTCTTC.

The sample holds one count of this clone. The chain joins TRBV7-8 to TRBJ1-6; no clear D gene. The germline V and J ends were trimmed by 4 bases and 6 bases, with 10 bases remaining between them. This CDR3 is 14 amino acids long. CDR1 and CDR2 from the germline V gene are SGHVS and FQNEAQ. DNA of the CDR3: TGTGCCAGCAGCTCGAGTTCGAGTAATTCACCCCTCCACTTT. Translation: CASSSSSSNSPLHF.

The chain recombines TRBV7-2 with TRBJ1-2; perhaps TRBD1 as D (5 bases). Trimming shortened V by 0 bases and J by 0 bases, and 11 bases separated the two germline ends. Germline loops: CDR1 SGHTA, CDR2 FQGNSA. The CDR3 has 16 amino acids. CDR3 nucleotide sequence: TGTGCCAGCAGCTTAGCCCCCGGCAGGGCTAACTATGGCTACACCTTC. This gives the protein CASSLAPGRANYGYTF.

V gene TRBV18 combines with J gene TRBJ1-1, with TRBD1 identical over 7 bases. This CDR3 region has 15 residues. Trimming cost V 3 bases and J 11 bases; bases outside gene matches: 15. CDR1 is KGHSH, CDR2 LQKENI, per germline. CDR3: CASSPVSRDSVYAFF. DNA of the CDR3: TGTGCCAGCTCACCCGTGTCCCGGGACAGTGTTTACGCTTTCTTT. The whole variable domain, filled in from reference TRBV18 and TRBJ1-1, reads NAGVMQNPRHLVRRRGQEARLRCSPMKGHSHVYWYRQLPEEGLKFMVYLQKENIIDESGMPKERFSAEFPKEGPSILRIQQVVRGDSAAYFCASSPVSRDSVYAFFGQGTRLTVV.

As DNA, the CDR3 is TGCAGCGTTGAACGGAGGAGCGGGAGGGTCAGGGAGCAGTACTTC. This sequence encodes CSVERRSGRVREQYF. The chain carries TRBV29-1 and TRBJ2-7; 10 bases map to TRBD2. Germline CDR1 is SQVTM and CDR2 is ANQGSEA. The CDR3 spans 15 residues. V trimming: 2 bases; J trimming: 7 bases; junction bases outside the gene matches: 11.

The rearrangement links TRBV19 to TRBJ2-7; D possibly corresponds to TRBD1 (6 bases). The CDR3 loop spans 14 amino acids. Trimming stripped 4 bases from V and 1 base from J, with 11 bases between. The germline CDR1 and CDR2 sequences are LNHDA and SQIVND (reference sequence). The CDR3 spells CASSKNRESYEQYF. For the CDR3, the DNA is TGTGCCAGTAGTAAAAACAGGGAGTCCTACGAGCAGTACTTC.

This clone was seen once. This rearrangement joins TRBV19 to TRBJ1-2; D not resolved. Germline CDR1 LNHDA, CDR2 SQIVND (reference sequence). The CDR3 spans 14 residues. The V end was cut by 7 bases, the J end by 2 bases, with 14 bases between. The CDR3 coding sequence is TGTGCCAGTACCGCGACATCGGCAAACTATGGCTACACCTTC. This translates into CASTATSANYGYTF.

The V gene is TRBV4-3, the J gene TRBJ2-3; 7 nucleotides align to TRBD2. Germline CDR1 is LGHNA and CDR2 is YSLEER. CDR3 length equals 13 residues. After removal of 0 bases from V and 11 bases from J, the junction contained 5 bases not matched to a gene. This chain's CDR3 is CASSQDLIAGQYF. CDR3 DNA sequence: TGCGCCAGCAGCCAAGATTTGATAGCGGGGCAGTATTTT.